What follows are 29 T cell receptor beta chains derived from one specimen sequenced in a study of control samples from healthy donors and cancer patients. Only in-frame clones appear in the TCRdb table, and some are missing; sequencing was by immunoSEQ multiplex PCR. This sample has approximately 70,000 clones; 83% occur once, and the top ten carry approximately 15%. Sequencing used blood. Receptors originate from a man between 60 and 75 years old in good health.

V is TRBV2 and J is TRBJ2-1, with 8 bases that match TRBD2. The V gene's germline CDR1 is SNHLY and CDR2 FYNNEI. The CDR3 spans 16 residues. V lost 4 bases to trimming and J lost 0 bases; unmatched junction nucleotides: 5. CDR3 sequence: CASSGTSRSSYNEQFF. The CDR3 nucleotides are TGTGCCAGCAGTGGGACTAGCAGGAGCTCCTACAATGAGCAGTTCTTC.

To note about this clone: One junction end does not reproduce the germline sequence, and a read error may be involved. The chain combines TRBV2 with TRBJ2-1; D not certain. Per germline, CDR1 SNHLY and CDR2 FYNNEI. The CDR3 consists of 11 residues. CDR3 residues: CASSILENRVF. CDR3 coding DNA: TGTGCCAGCAGTATACTGGAAAATAGAGTCTTC.

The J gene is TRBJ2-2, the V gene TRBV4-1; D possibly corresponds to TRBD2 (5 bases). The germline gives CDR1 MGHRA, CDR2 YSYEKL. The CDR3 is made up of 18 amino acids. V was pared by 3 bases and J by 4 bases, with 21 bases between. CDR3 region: CASSHPAPGTSSTGELFF. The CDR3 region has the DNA TGCGCCAGCAGCCATCCCGCCCCCGGAACTAGTAGCACCGGGGAGCTGTTTTTT.

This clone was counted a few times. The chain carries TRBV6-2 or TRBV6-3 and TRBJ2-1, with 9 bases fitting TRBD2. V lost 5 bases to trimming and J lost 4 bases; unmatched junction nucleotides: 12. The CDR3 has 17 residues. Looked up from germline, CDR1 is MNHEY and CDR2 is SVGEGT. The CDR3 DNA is TGTGCCAGCAGTCAAGCCTGGACTAGCGCCAGATACAATGAGCAGTTCTTC. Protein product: CASSQAWTSARYNEQFF.

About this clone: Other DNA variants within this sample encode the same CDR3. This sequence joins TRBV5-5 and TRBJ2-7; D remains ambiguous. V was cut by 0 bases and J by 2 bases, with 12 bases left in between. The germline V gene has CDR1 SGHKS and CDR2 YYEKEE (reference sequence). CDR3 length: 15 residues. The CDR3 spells CASSLGRRPPYEQYF. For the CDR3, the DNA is TGTGCCAGCAGCTTGGGGCGGAGACCCCCCTACGAGCAGTACTTC.

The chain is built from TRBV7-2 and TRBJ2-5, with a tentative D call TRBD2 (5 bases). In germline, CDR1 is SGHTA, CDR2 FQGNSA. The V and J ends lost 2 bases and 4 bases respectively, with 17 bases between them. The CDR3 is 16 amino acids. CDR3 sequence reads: CASSLLRTLPRETQYF. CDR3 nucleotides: TGTGCCAGCAGCTTACTTCGGACTCTCCCTAGAGAGACCCAGTACTTC.

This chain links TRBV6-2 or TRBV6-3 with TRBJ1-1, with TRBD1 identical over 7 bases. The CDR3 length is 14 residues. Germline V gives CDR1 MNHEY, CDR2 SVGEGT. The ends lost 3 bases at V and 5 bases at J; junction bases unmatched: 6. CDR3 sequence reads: CASSYGQGETEAFF. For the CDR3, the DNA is TGTGCCAGCAGTTATGGTCAGGGGGAAACTGAAGCTTTCTTT.

The CDR3: CAWSRRAGGAFF. The CDR3 nucleotides are TGTGCCTGGAGTCGAAGGGCTGGCGGAGCTTTCTTT. The chain links TRBV30 to TRBJ1-1; no clear D gene. Germline V gives CDR1 GTSNPN, CDR2 SVGIG (reference sequence). This CDR3 contains 12 residues. Trimming cost V 2 bases and J 10 bases, with 14 bases left between them. Using reference TRBV30 and TRBJ1-1 for the parts outside the CDR3, the full variable domain is SQTIHQWPATLVQPVGSPLSLECTVEGTSNPNLYWYRQAAGRGLQLLFYSVGIGQISSEVPQNLSASRPQDRQFILSSKKLLLSDSGFYLCAWSRRAGGAFFGQGTRLTVV.

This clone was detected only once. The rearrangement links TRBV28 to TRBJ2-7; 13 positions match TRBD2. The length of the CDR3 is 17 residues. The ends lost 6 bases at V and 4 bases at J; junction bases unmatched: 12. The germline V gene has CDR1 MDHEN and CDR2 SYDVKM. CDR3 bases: TGTGCCAGCAGCCAAACCCAGGGACTAGCGGGAATTTACGAGCAGTACTTC. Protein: CASSQTQGLAGIYEQYF. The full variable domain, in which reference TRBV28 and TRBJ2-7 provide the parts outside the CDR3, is DVKVTQSSRYLVKRTGEKVFLECVQDMDHENMFWYRQDPGLGLRLIYFSYDVKMKEKGDIPEGYSVSREKKERFSLILESASTNQTSMYLCASSQTQGLAGIYEQYFGPGTRLTVT.

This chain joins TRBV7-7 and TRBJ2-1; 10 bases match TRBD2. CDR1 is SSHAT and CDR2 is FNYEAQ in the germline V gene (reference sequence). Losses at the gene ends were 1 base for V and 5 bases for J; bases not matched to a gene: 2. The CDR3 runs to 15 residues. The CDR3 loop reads CASSLEREGHNEQFF. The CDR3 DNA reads TGTGCCAGCAGCTTAGAGCGGGAGGGCCACAATGAGCAGTTCTTC.

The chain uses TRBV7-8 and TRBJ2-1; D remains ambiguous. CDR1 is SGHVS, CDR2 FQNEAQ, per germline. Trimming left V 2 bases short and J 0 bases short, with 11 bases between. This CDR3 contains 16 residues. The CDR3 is CASSLPTASSYNEQFF. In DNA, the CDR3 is TGTGCCAGCAGCTTACCGACTGCTAGCTCCTACAATGAGCAGTTCTTC.

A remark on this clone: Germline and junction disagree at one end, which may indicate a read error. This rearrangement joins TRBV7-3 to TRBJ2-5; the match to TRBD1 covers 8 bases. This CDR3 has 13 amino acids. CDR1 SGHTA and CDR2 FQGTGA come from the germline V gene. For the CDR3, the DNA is TGTACCAGCAGCTTAACAGGGGGGGAGACCCAGTACTTC. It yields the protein CTSSLTGGETQYF.

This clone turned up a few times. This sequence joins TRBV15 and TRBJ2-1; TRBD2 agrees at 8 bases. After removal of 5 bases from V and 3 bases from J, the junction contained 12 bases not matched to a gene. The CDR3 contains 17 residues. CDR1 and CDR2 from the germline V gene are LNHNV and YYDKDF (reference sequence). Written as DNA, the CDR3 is TGTGCCACCAGCCTGAGGTGGGTAGCGGGGCTCTACAATGAGCAGTTCTTC. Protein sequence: CATSLRWVAGLYNEQFF.

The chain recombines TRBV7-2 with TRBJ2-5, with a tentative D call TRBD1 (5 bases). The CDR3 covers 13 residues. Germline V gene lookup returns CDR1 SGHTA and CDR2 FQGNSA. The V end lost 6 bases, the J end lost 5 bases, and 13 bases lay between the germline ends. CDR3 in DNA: TGTGCCAGCAGTTATGGGGCTAGGGAGACCCAGTACTTC. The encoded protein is CASSYGARETQYF.

The CDR3 DNA reads as TGTGCCTGGAGTTGGGGCAGGGGACGTTCACCCCTCCACTTT. Translation gives CAWSWGRGRSPLHF. The chain couples TRBV30 to TRBJ1-6, with D maybe TRBD1 (6 bases). Germline V gene lookup returns CDR1 GTSNPN and CDR2 SVGIG (reference sequence). V was pared by 2 bases and J by 9 bases, with 14 bases between. This CDR3 has 14 residues.

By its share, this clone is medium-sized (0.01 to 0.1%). The CDR3 loop reads CASGPQRGYTF. The CDR3 bases are TGTGCCAGCGGCCCCCAGCGGGGCTACACCTTC. The rearrangement links TRBV3-1 (or the pseudogene TRBV3-2) to TRBJ1-2; D gene uncertain. The germline CDR1 and CDR2 sequences are LGHDT and YNNKEL (reference sequence). CDR3 length equals 11 residues. V lost 8 bases and J lost 8, with 12 bases in between.

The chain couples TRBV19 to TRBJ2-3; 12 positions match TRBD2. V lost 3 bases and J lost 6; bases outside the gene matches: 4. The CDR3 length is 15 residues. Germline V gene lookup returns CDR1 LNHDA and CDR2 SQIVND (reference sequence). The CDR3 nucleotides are TGTGCCAGTAGTATGACTAGCGGGAGTTCTGATACGCAGTATTTT. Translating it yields CASSMTSGSSDTQYF.

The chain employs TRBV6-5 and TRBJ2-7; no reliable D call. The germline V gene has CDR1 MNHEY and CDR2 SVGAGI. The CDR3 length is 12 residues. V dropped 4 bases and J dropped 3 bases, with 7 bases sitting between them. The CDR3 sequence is CASSSPIYEQYF. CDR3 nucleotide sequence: TGTGCCAGCAGTTCGCCGATCTACGAGCAGTACTTC.

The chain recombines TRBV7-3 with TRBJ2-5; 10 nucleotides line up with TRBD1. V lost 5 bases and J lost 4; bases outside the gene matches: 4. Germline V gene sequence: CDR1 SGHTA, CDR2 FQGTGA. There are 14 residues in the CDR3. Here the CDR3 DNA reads TGTGCCAGCAGCCGGGACAGGGGATCAGAGACCCAGTACTTC. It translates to CASSRDRGSETQYF.

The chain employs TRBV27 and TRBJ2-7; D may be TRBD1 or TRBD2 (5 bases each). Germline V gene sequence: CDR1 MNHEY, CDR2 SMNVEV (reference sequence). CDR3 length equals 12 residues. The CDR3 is CVDTGPWGEQYF. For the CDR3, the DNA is TGTGTCGATACGGGGCCTTGGGGCGAGCAGTACTTC.

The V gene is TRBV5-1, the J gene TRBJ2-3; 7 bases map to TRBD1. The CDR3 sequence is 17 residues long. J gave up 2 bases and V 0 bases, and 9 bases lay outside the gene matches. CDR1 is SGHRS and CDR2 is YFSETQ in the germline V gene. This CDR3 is CASSLARTGSLTDTQYF. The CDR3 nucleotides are TGCGCCAGCAGCTTGGCCAGGACAGGCTCTCTCACAGATACGCAGTATTTT.

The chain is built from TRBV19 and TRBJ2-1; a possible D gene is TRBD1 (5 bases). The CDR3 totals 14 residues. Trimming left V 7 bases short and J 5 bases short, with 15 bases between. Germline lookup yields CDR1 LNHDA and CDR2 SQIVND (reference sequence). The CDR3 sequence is CASNEQVLDNEQFF. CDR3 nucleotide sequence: TGTGCCAGTAACGAACAGGTTTTGGACAATGAGCAGTTCTTC.

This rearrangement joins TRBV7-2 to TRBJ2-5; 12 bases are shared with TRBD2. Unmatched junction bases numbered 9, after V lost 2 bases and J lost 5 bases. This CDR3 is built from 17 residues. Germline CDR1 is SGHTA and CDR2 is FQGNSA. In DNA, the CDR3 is TGTGCCAGCAGCTTACGGGTCGCTAGCGGGAGGGCGGAGACCCAGTACTTC. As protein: CASSLRVASGRAETQYF.

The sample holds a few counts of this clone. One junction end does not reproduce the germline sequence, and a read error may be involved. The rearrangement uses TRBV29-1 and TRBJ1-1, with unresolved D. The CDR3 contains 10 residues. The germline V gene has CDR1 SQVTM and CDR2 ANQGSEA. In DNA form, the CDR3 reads TGCAGCGTTGAGTCCACCTACCCCATTTTT. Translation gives CSVESTYPIF. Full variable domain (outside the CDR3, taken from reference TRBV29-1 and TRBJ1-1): SAVISQKPSRDICQRGTSLTIQCQVDSQVTMMFWYRQQPGQSLTLIATANQGSEATYESGFVIDKFPISRPNLTFSTLTVSNMSPEDSSIYLCSVESTYPIFGQGTRLTVV.

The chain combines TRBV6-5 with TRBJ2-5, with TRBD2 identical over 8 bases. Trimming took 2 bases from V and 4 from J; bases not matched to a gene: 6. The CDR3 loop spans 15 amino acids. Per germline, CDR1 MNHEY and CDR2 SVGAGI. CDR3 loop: CASSYREGGGETQYF. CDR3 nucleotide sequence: TGTGCCAGCAGTTACCGGGAGGGAGGGGGAGAGACCCAGTACTTC.

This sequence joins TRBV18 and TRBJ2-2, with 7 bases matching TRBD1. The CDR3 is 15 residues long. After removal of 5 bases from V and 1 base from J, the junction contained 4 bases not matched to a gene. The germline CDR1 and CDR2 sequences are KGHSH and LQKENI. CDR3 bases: TGTGCCAGCTCATCCCGGACAGGGAACACCGGGGAGCTGTTTTTT. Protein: CASSSRTGNTGELFF.

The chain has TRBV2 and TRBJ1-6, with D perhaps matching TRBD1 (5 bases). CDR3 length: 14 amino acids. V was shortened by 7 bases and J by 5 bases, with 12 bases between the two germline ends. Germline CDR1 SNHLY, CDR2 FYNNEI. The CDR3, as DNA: TGTGCCAGCACCCTGGGACGGAATAATTCACCCCTCCACTTT. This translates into CASTLGRNNSPLHF. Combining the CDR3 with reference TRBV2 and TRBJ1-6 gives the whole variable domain EPEVTQTPSHQVTQMGQEVILRCVPISNHLYFYWYRQILGQKVEFLVSFYNNEISEKSEIFDDQFSVERPDGSNFTLKIRSTKLEDSAMYFCASTLGRNNSPLHFGNGTRLTVT.

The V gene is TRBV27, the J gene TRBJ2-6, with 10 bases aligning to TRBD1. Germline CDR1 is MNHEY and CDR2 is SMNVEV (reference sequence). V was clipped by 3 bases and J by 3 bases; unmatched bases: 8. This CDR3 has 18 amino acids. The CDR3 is CASSFTGTGVVGANVLTF. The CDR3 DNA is TGTGCCAGCAGTTTCACGGGGACAGGGGTCGTTGGGGCCAACGTCCTGACTTTC.

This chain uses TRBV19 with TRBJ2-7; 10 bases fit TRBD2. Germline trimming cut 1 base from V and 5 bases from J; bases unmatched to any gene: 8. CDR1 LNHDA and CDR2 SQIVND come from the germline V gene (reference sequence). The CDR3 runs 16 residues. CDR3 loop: CASSIGLAGEVDEQYF. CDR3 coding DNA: TGTGCCAGTAGTATAGGGCTAGCGGGAGAAGTGGACGAGCAGTACTTC.